The rows below give T cell receptor beta chains drawn from one sample of a study of blood T cells in healthy people across ages. TCRdb fed the 5' RACE reads into MiXCR, producing one record per CDR3 protein. The repertoire holds fewer than 900,000 distinct CDR3 sequences, under 40% seen once, with 13% in the top ten. The sample was blood. Receptors originate from a man aged 18 to 29 in good health. Each CDR3 is given without its conserved first and last residue. Clone size is not always given. Where it is, it says once, few, many or a class for expanded clones.

V gene	J gene	clone size	CDR3 protein
TRBV7-2	TRBJ2-1	.	ACSSPSRGTSYDEQF
TRBV6-6	TRBJ1-4	few	ASSYSEGDEKLF
TRBV3-1	TRBJ2-5	.	ASSQGLAVQETQY
TRBV4-3	TRBJ1-2	few	ASSRQGYYGYT
TRBV7-2	TRBJ1-1	.	ASSSGTGGNTEAF
TRBV12-3/TRBV12-4	TRBJ2-5	.	ASGLGQRYQETQY
TRBV3-1	TRBJ2-3	many	ASSPPLQRSTDTQY
TRBV7-8	TRBJ2-1	few	ASSGEGGDEQF
TRBV7-8	TRBJ2-1	few	ASSVTGAGEQF
TRBV7-2	TRBJ1-5	few	ASSYGQGLNQPQH
TRBV2	TRBJ2-1	.	ASSEIRSTEQF
TRBV2	TRBJ1-4	.	ASSLLDWEKLF
TRBV20-1	TRBJ2-5	.	SARDSREETQY
TRBV14	TRBJ2-3	.	ASSQGRLSTDTQY
TRBV20-1	TRBJ2-7	few	SARDQWAGGYEQY
TRBV6-5	TRBJ1-1	.	ASSDGEGTEAF
TRBV5-5	TRBJ1-1	few	ASSLAYPTTIKAF
TRBV7-8	TRBJ2-7	many	ASSTSAGPYIYEQY
TRBV20-1	TRBJ2-1	.	SAKVLRNNNEQF
TRBV7-9	TRBJ1-6	few	ASSSLGQYNSPLH
TRBV7-9	TRBJ2-1	.	AGSLALYVGNEQF
TRBV9	TRBJ2-7	few	ASNPWGPRYEQY
TRBV20-1	TRBJ2-3	.	SARDIAGANTDTQY
TRBV29-1	TRBJ2-5	few	SVPIGVMYQETQY
TRBV12-3/TRBV12-4	TRBJ1-1	.	ASSVTGANTEAF
TRBV27	TRBJ2-2	.	ASSRSRTGELF
TRBV20-1	TRBJ2-3	few	SAAAGARTDTQY
TRBV15	TRBJ1-4	.	ATSRRSTNEKLF
TRBV29-1	TRBJ2-1	few	SVDGVSDEQF
TRBV20-1	TRBJ2-5	many	SASGTGEQETQY
TRBV9	TRBJ2-5	few	ASSVRDRGNQETQY
TRBV15	TRBJ2-7	.	ATSRDRARPNNEQY
TRBV6-5	TRBJ1-1	.	ASAPGMKGSEAF
TRBV20-1	TRBJ2-5	few	SAIRATRQETQY
TRBV4-1	TRBJ1-4	few	ASSQELRSEKLF
TRBV20-1	TRBJ2-7	few	SARDSGYEQY
TRBV29-1	TRBJ2-7	.	SVERDSSYEQY
TRBV20-1	TRBJ2-3	.	SASSGSADTQY
TRBV12-3/TRBV12-4	TRBJ2-5	many	ASSRSGEETQY
TRBV20-1	TRBJ2-3	.	SARATGTDTQY
TRBV7-9	TRBJ2-6	.	ARSGQSGANALT
TRBV6-5	TRBJ2-6	.	ASSYAAQGDSGANVLT
TRBV20-1	TRBJ1-2	few	SARRGLGDYGYT